The 13 T cell receptor beta chains presented below share a single source sample, sequenced in a study of T-cell memory formation after mild COVID-19. Each CDR3 protein gets one entry after TCRdb re-called the 5' RACE reads with MiXCR. The table has around 150,000 distinct CDR3 sequences, 13% to 15% seen once; the top ten hold over 12%. Sequenced: PBMCs or a T cell subset sorted from them (not recorded which). The receptors derive from an adult woman who had mild COVID-19 (a few samples of this study predate the infection). Cell type and time point are not known.

The CDR3 here is CASSWEQGSGYTF. The CDR3 DNA is TGCGCCAGCAGCTGGGAACAGGGGTCCGGCTACACCTTC. The rearrangement links TRBV5-1 to TRBJ1-2; 7 bases fit TRBD1. From germline, CDR1 is SGHRS and CDR2 YFSETQ. CDR3 length: 13 amino acids. The junction had 7 bases not matched to a gene; V was cut back by 3 bases and J by 8 bases. The whole variable domain, remainder taken from reference TRBV5-1 and TRBJ1-2, is KAGVTQTPRYLIKTRGQQVTLSCSPISGHRSVSWYQQTPGQGLQFLFEYFSETQRNKGNFPGRFSGRQFSNSRSEMNVSTLELGDSALYLCASSWEQGSGYTFGSGTRLTVV.

This clonotype was found a few times. The J gene is TRBJ1-4, the V gene TRBV30, with D unclear. V gave up 1 base and J gave up 1 base, with 1 base separating them. Germline loops: CDR1 GTSNPN, CDR2 SVGIG (reference sequence). CDR3 size: 12 residues. CDR3 protein: CAWSGTNEKLFF. CDR3 nucleotide sequence: TGTGCCTGGAGTGGAACTAATGAAAAACTGTTTTTT.

The CDR3 reads CASSQSGTGKADTQYF. The CDR3 nucleotides read TGCGCCAGCAGTCAATCCGGGACAGGGAAGGCAGATACGCAGTATTTT. The chain recombines TRBV23-1 with TRBJ2-3; 9 bases fit TRBD1. TRBV23-1 is sorted into the ORF group, with uncertain function. The CDR3 covers 16 residues. The V and J ends lost 0 bases and 4 bases, in that order; junction bases with no gene match: 5.

J is TRBJ2-1 and V is TRBV4-3; tentative D call: TRBD1 (5 bases). CDR3 length equals 16 residues. Germline V gene data show CDR1 as LGHNA and CDR2 as YSLEER. Deletions cut 3 bases from V and 2 bases from J, with 14 bases between. The CDR3 loop reads CASSQTPQGTYNEQFF. The CDR3 DNA reads TGCGCCAGCAGCCAGACCCCGCAGGGTACCTACAATGAGCAGTTCTTC.

The chain has TRBV7-9 and TRBJ2-7; possible D gene TRBD1, 6 bases. The CDR3 contains 15 residues. The V end was cut by 1 base, the J end by 3 bases, with 13 bases between. Germline CDR1 reads SEHNR; CDR2 reads FQNEAQ (reference sequence). The CDR3 nucleotides are TGTGCCAGCAGCTTAGGACAGGCGGAAAACTACGAGCAGTACTTC. It is translated as CASSLGQAENYEQYF.

The gene calls are TRBV7-6 and TRBJ2-1, with D hard to call. This CDR3 has 12 residues. Looked up from germline, CDR1 is SGHVS and CDR2 is FNYEAQ. V lost 0 bases, J lost 8 bases, and 5 bases lay in between. The CDR3 is CASSLAQDEQFF. In DNA, the CDR3 is TGTGCCAGCAGCTTAGCTCAGGATGAGCAGTTCTTC.

This chain uses TRBV15 with TRBJ2-7; D may correspond to TRBD1 or TRBD2 (5 bases each). V shed 3 bases and J shed 0 bases, with 15 bases lying between them. This CDR3 is built from 16 residues. In germline, CDR1 is LNHNV, CDR2 YYDKDF (reference sequence). The CDR3: CATSSRDPSTSYEQYF. CDR3 sequence (DNA): TGTGCCACCAGCAGCCGGGACCCAAGCACCTCCTACGAGCAGTACTTC.

This clonotype came up a few times. The chain combines TRBV7-8 with TRBJ2-1; tentatively, D is TRBD1 or TRBD2 (5 bases each). CDR1 and CDR2 from the germline V gene are SGHVS and FQNEAQ. With 0 bases removed from V and 9 bases from J, the gap between germline ends came to 9 bases. CDR3 length: 13 residues. CDR3 sequence: CASSLAGGAEQFF. The CDR3 DNA follows: TGTGCCAGCAGCTTAGCTGGGGGAGCTGAGCAGTTCTTC.

The rearrangement uses TRBV5-1 and TRBJ1-6; 7 nucleotides line up with TRBD1. The germline V gene encodes CDR1 SGHRS and CDR2 YFSETQ. This CDR3 spans 16 amino acids. V lost 0 bases to trimming and J lost 11 bases; unmatched junction nucleotides: 11. CDR3 sequence (DNA): TGCGCCAGCAGCTTGGATTATGGGACAGCACAAACACCCCTCCACTTT. It translates to CASSLDYGTAQTPLHF.

In its sample, this clonotype was seen a few times. The chain joins TRBV30 to TRBJ2-3, with 11 bases matching TRBD2. Per germline, CDR1 GTSNPN and CDR2 SVGIG (reference sequence). CDR3 length equals 14 residues. J was trimmed by 4 bases and V by 3 bases; bases with no gene match: 3. The CDR3 DNA follows: TGTGCCTGGAGGGTAGCGGGAGGGTCAGATACGCAGTATTTT. The encoded protein is CAWRVAGGSDTQYF.

This clonotype was seen a few times. The chain has TRBV12-3 or TRBV12-4 and TRBJ2-7; perhaps TRBD1 as D (5 bases). Trimming took off 6 bases at V and 6 bases at J, with 15 bases between the two ends. This CDR3 has 13 amino acids. The CDR3 DNA is TGTGCCAGCAGCTCAGCCCAAGGGGCCGAGCAGTACTTC. This codes for CASSSAQGAEQYF.

This chain links TRBV20-1 with TRBJ1-6; D is unresolved. The CDR3 has 15 amino acids. Trimming shortened V by 2 bases and J by 7 bases, and 15 bases separated the two germline ends. Germline V CDR1 and CDR2: DFQATT, SNEGSKA (reference sequence). The CDR3 sequence is CSARLVTDLNSPLHF. The CDR3 nucleotides read TGCAGTGCTAGACTAGTGACGGATCTCAATTCACCCCTCCACTTT.

This clonotype occurred many times. For the CDR3, the DNA is TGTGCCAGCAGCTTAACGGGGGGGACAGATACGCAGTATTTT. This sequence encodes CASSLTGGTDTQYF. This chain joins TRBV7-2 and TRBJ2-3; TRBD2 aligns across 8 bases. The J segment lost 3 bases and the V segment lost 2 bases, leaving 1 base of the junction unmatched. The CDR3 covers 14 residues. Looked up from germline, CDR1 is SGHTA and CDR2 is FQGNSA.